The next 14 T cell receptor beta chains were all read from a single sample in a study of blood T cell repertoires in COVID-19. Clones were sequenced by immunoSEQ multiplex PCR, and TCRdb holds only the in-frame ones, with some missing. Of over 350,000 clones in the sample, about 90% were seen once. The material sequenced was PBMCs or T cells enriched from blood (not recorded which). These receptors were collected from a woman aged 18-29 years with acute COVID-19.

V is TRBV14 and J is TRBJ1-2, with no clear D. Germline CDR1 is SGHDN and CDR2 is FVKESK. The length of the CDR3 is 12 residues. V shed 4 bases and J shed 7 bases, with 10 bases lying between them. The DNA for the CDR3 is TGTGCCAGCAGCCCGGAGAACATTGGCTACACCTTC. Translated: CASSPENIGYTF.

The rearrangement links TRBV12-3 or TRBV12-4 to TRBJ2-7; no firm D call. Between the trimmed V and J ends, which lost 2 bases and 7 bases, there was a span of 12 bases. This CDR3 is 13 amino acids long. The CDR3, as DNA: TGTGCCAGCAGTTTAAGGTACGCGGTTGAGCAGTACTTC. Translating gives CASSLRYAVEQYF.

CDR3 sequence reads: CASSEATVNYGYTF. DNA of the CDR3: TGTGCCAGCAGTGAGGCGACAGTAAACTATGGCTACACCTTC. The chain combines TRBV6-1 with TRBJ1-2; TRBD1 might be the D (5 bases). Trimming removed 3 bases from V and 2 bases from J, with 10 bases in between. The CDR3 loop spans 14 amino acids. Germline V gives CDR1 MNHNS, CDR2 SASEGT.

V is TRBV7-9 and J is TRBJ1-1, with a possible D match to TRBD1 (6 bases). CDR1 and CDR2 from the germline V gene are SEHNR and FQNEAQ (reference sequence). The CDR3 extends over 17 amino acids. The ends were cut back, 1 base at V and 0 bases at J, with 15 bases in the middle. CDR3 bases: TGTGCCAGCAGCTTAGGGGACATACAGTATATGAACACTGAAGCTTTCTTT. Residues: CASSLGDIQYMNTEAFF.

The J gene is TRBJ1-1, the V gene TRBV25-1; TRBD1 might be the D (5 bases). Germline loops: CDR1 MGHDK, CDR2 SYGVNS. Deletions cut 2 bases from V and 0 bases from J, with 10 bases between. The CDR3 sequence is 15 residues long. CDR3 in amino acids: CASSERAGMNTEAFF. Here the CDR3 DNA reads TGTGCCAGCAGTGAAAGGGCAGGGATGAACACTGAAGCTTTCTTT. The full variable domain, with the rest looked up from reference TRBV25-1 and TRBJ1-1, is EADIYQTPRYLVIGTGKKITLECSQTMGHDKMYWYQQDPGMELHLIHYSYGVNSTEKGDLSSESTVSRIRTEHFPLTLESARPSHTSQYLCASSERAGMNTEAFFGQGTRLTVV.

This chain links TRBV3-1 (or the pseudogene TRBV3-2) with TRBJ2-3, with D maybe TRBD2 (5 bases). CDR3 length: 13 amino acids. Germline V CDR1 and CDR2: LGHDT, YNNKEL (reference sequence). V lost 8 bases and J 6 bases, leaving 15 bases between the germline ends. CDR3 coding DNA: TGTGCCAGCCGTCGGGGAGATGGGGATACGCAGTATTTT. This codes for CASRRGDGDTQYF.

This chain links TRBV5-6 with TRBJ1-1; D not resolved. Germline CDR1 and CDR2: SGHDT and YYEEEE. Trimming removed 2 bases from V and 3 bases from J, with 14 bases in between. CDR3 length: 15 residues. In DNA form, the CDR3 reads TGTGCCAGCAGCTTCCCGGGAGTGTGGGACACTGAAGCTTTCTTT. This sequence encodes CASSFPGVWDTEAFF.

The rearrangement joins TRBV29-1 to TRBJ2-3; D ambiguous. Germline CDR1 and CDR2: SQVTM and ANQGSEA. The CDR3 sequence is 13 residues long. Trimming pared 7 bases from V and 3 bases from J, leaving 14 bases between. Here the CDR3 reads CSGTRQETDTQYF. The CDR3 DNA sequence: TGCAGCGGTACACGACAAGAAACAGATACGCAGTATTTT.

The chain has TRBV4-1 and TRBJ2-7; 11 nucleotides agree with TRBD1. Unmatched junction bases numbered 4, after V lost 3 bases and J lost 6 bases. This CDR3 has 14 residues. Germline CDR1 and CDR2: MGHRA and YSYEKL. This CDR3 is CASSHPGQGVEQYF. In DNA, the CDR3 is TGCGCCAGCAGCCACCCGGGACAGGGGGTCGAGCAGTACTTC.

The chain joins TRBV7-9 to TRBJ2-2; D perhaps matches TRBD2 (6 bases). V lost 10 bases and J lost 4, with 19 bases in between. CDR3 length: 15 residues. The germline V gene encodes CDR1 SEHNR and CDR2 FQNEAQ (reference sequence). The CDR3 region is CATPIWGDGTGELFF. In DNA, the CDR3 is TGTGCCACCCCCATTTGGGGGGATGGCACCGGGGAGCTGTTTTTT.

V and J are TRBV12-3 or TRBV12-4 and TRBJ1-6, with no clear D. This CDR3 spans 12 amino acids. V was clipped by 6 bases and J by 6 bases, with 6 bases between them. This CDR3 reads CASRLGNSPLHF. The CDR3 bases are TGTGCCAGCAGACTTGGTAATTCACCCCTCCACTTT.

In this sample, this clone turned up a few times. The chain combines TRBV7-2 with TRBJ2-7, with 7 bases lining up with TRBD2. V lost 5 bases, J lost 7 bases, and 17 bases stayed unmatched. The CDR3 has 16 amino acids. The V gene's germline CDR1 is SGHTA and CDR2 FQGNSA. The CDR3 loop reads CASSLGAGGSMGEQYF. The CDR3 nucleotides read TGTGCCAGCAGCCTTGGGGCCGGCGGGAGTATGGGAGAGCAGTACTTC.

The J gene is TRBJ1-1, the V gene TRBV28; 7 positions match TRBD1. V gave up 2 bases and J gave up 1 base; unmatched junction bases: 7. This CDR3 spans 16 amino acids. Germline loops: CDR1 MDHEN, CDR2 SYDVKM. This CDR3 is CASSLRAGGRNTEAFF. CDR3 coding DNA: TGTGCCAGCAGTTTAAGGGCAGGGGGAAGGAACACTGAAGCTTTCTTT.

The gene calls are TRBV29-1 and TRBJ2-1; perhaps TRBD2 as D (5 bases). The V end lost 3 bases, the J end lost 7 bases, and 16 bases lay between the germline ends. This CDR3 contains 14 residues. The germline V gene has CDR1 SQVTM and CDR2 ANQGSEA. CDR3 loop: CSVDFRGSENEQFF. DNA of the CDR3: TGCAGCGTTGATTTTCGTGGGAGTGAAAATGAGCAGTTCTTC.